These 32 T cell receptor beta chains came from one sample sequenced in a study of OX40 agonist ivuxolimab in advanced cancers. Sequencing used immunoSEQ multiplex PCR; TCRdb keeps in-frame clones, though not all of them. The sample yields about 120,000 clones, around 90% seen once. This specimen was CD4+ or CD8+ T cells sorted from blood, taken in a trial of the OX40 agonist ivuxolimab. The origin of the receptors is an adult with an advanced solid tumor such as melanoma, head and neck, liver or kidney cancer.

The V and J genes are TRBV5-5 and TRBJ2-7; 7 bases fit TRBD2. V lost 5 bases, J lost 0 bases, and 5 bases stayed unmatched. CDR3 length: 14 residues. Germline V CDR1 and CDR2: SGHKS, YYEKEE (reference sequence). The CDR3 DNA reads TGTGCCAGCAGGTGGGACTACAGCTCCTACGAGCAGTACTTC. This sequence encodes CASRWDYSSYEQYF.

The genes are TRBV7-2 and TRBJ2-2; TRBD2 matches 9 bases. V lost 2 bases and J lost 5; bases outside the gene matches: 6. Germline V lookup: CDR1 SGHTA, CDR2 FQGNSA. This CDR3 is 16 amino acids long. The CDR3 spells CASSLILAGETGELFF. The DNA for the CDR3 is TGTGCCAGCAGCTTAATTTTAGCGGGGGAGACCGGGGAGCTGTTTTTT. Looking up the rest from reference TRBV7-2 and TRBJ2-2 gives the full variable domain: GAGVSQSPSNKVTEKGKDVELRCDPISGHTALYWYRQSLGQGLEFLIYFQGNSAPDKSGLPSDRFSAERTGGSVSTLTIQRTQQEDSAVYLCASSLILAGETGELFFGEGSRLTVL.

V and J are TRBV7-6 and TRBJ2-5; tentative D call: TRBD2 (5 bases). V was shortened by 2 bases and J by 4 bases, with 8 bases between the two germline ends. Germline V lookup: CDR1 SGHVS, CDR2 FNYEAQ. The CDR3 has 13 residues. CDR3 in DNA: TGTGCCAGCAGCTTACAACGGGGAGAGACCCAGTACTTC. It yields the protein CASSLQRGETQYF. The full variable domain, with the rest looked up from reference TRBV7-6 and TRBJ2-5, is GAGVSQSPRYKVTKRGQDVALRCDPISGHVSLYWYRQALGQGPEFLTYFNYEAQQDKSGLPNDRFSAERPEGSISTLTIQRTEQRDSAMYRCASSLQRGETQYFGPGTRLLVL.

The rearrangement joins TRBV6-1 to TRBJ1-5; D is ambiguous. V shed 5 bases and J shed 1 base, with 12 bases lying between them. Germline CDR1 MNHNS, CDR2 SASEGT. The length of the CDR3 is 15 residues. CDR3: CASSSLPGSNQPQHF. As DNA, the CDR3 is TGTGCCAGCAGTTCTCTTCCGGGGAGCAATCAGCCCCAGCATTTT.

The gene calls are TRBV6-5 and TRBJ2-7; no clear D gene. Germline V gives CDR1 MNHEY, CDR2 SVGAGI. V was trimmed by 3 bases and J by 2 bases, leaving 14 bases between them. The CDR3 has 15 residues. This chain's CDR3 is CASSYRFGRTYEQYF. The CDR3 bases are TGTGCCAGCAGTTATCGGTTTGGTAGAACCTACGAGCAGTACTTC.

The genes are TRBV30 and TRBJ1-1; tentatively, D is TRBD1 (6 bases). Germline V CDR1 and CDR2: GTSNPN, SVGIG (reference sequence). The V end was cut by 2 bases, the J end by 7 bases, with 11 bases between. The CDR3 loop spans 12 amino acids. The CDR3: CAWSPQGIEAFF. The CDR3 DNA sequence: TGTGCCTGGAGTCCCCAGGGGATTGAAGCTTTCTTT.

This chain joins TRBV9 and TRBJ2-7; D is unresolved. The germline V gene encodes CDR1 SGDLS and CDR2 YYNGEE. The CDR3 consists of 13 residues. Trimming pared 0 bases from V and 2 bases from J, leaving 6 bases between. As DNA, the CDR3 is TGTGCCAGCAGCGTAGGACCGACCTACGAGCAGTACTTC. Protein: CASSVGPTYEQYF.

V is TRBV4-1 and J is TRBJ2-5, with D unclear. This CDR3 spans 13 amino acids. Between the trimmed V and J ends, which lost 1 base and 1 base, there was a span of 4 bases. In germline, CDR1 is MGHRA, CDR2 YSYEKL. CDR3 sequence: CASSQVTQETQYF. DNA for the CDR3: TGCGCCAGCAGCCAAGTGACCCAAGAGACCCAGTACTTC.

This chain uses TRBV6-5 with TRBJ1-2; TRBD1 aligns across 7 bases. V shed 6 bases and J 6 bases; nucleotides not matched to a gene: 7. The CDR3 is 13 residues long. Germline loops: CDR1 MNHEY, CDR2 SVGAGI. CDR3 sequence reads: CASRPTGPHGYTF. CDR3 bases: TGTGCCAGCAGACCGACAGGGCCCCATGGCTACACCTTC.

The J gene is TRBJ2-7, the V gene TRBV9; D is undetermined. The length of the CDR3 is 14 residues. Germline assignment: CDR1 SGDLS and CDR2 YYNGEE. V lost 0 bases, J lost 3 bases, and 10 bases lay in between. The CDR3 spells CASSVDRASYEQYF. DNA of the CDR3: TGTGCCAGCAGCGTAGATCGTGCCAGCTACGAGCAGTACTTC.

The V call is TRBV7-6, the J call TRBJ2-2, with TRBD1 matching 9 bases. After removal of 6 bases from V and 2 bases from J, the junction contained 4 bases not matched to a gene. CDR3 length: 15 residues. Germline V gene sequence: CDR1 SGHVS, CDR2 FNYEAQ. The DNA for the CDR3 is TGTGCCAGCAGTAAACAGGGGGCAAACACCGGGGAGCTGTTTTTT. This translates into CASSKQGANTGELFF.

The CDR3 DNA reads as TGTGCCAGCTCGCTACAGGGGAGCTCCTACAATGAGCAGTTCTTC. Translated, it gives CASSLQGSSYNEQFF. The chain joins TRBV18 to TRBJ2-1; 7 nucleotides match TRBD1. The CDR3 sequence is 15 residues long. The V gene end was trimmed by 6 bases and the J gene end by 0 bases; junction bases not matched to a gene: 5. Looked up from germline, CDR1 is KGHSH and CDR2 is LQKENI.

The rearrangement joins TRBV7-6 to TRBJ2-5; D perhaps matches TRBD2 (6 bases). V was shortened by 5 bases and J by 3 bases, with 10 bases between the two germline ends. Germline CDR1 reads SGHVS; CDR2 reads FNYEAQ. The CDR3 spans 13 residues. The CDR3, as DNA: TGTGCCAGCAGCCCCGGAGGGGAAGAGACCCAGTACTTC. It specifies CASSPGGEETQYF.

The chain links TRBV27 to TRBJ2-5; weak D call: TRBD1 (6 bases). Trimming shortened V by 5 bases and J by 2 bases, and 15 bases separated the two germline ends. The CDR3 consists of 15 residues. Germline values: CDR1 MNHEY, CDR2 SMNVEV (reference sequence). The CDR3 DNA is TGTGCCAGCAGTACGGCCGGACAGTCTCAAGAGACCCAGTACTTC. As protein: CASSTAGQSQETQYF.

The V and J genes are TRBV6-1 and TRBJ1-1; D ambiguous. This CDR3 spans 14 amino acids. From germline, CDR1 is MNHNS and CDR2 SASEGT. Trimming stripped 1 base from V and 5 bases from J, with 11 bases between. In DNA, the CDR3 is TGTGCCAGCAGTGAAGGGGGTAGGATGACTGAAGCTTTCTTT. Its protein is CASSEGGRMTEAFF.

The chain recombines TRBV29-1 with TRBJ2-7; TRBD1 matches 7 bases. The CDR3 contains 12 residues. J lost 0 bases, V lost 5 bases, and 1 base had no gene match. CDR1 SQVTM and CDR2 ANQGSEA come from the germline V gene. The CDR3 protein is CSVRTGSYEQYF. DNA for the CDR3: TGCAGCGTTAGGACAGGCTCCTACGAGCAGTACTTC.

For the CDR3, the DNA is TGTGCCAGCAGTGCCTCGGGGACACTCTACGAGCAGTACTTC. Amino acids: CASSASGTLYEQYF. The chain recombines TRBV6-1 with TRBJ2-7; possibly TRBD1 for D (6 bases). This CDR3 contains 14 residues. Germline lookup yields CDR1 MNHNS and CDR2 SASEGT. Trimming removed 4 bases from V and 3 bases from J, with 13 bases in between.

The chain uses TRBV6-6 and TRBJ1-4; D gene uncertain. CDR1 and CDR2 (germline): MNHNY, SVGAGI (reference sequence). The V end lost 0 bases, the J end lost 7 bases, and 3 bases lay between the germline ends. This CDR3 has 12 amino acids. The chain's CDR3 is CASSYSVEKLFF. CDR3 DNA: TGTGCCAGCAGTTACTCGGTTGAAAAACTGTTTTTT.

The V and J genes are TRBV30 and TRBJ2-7; 8 bases line up with TRBD1. The germline V gene encodes CDR1 GTSNPN and CDR2 SVGIG (reference sequence). Germline trimming cut 4 bases from V and 3 bases from J; bases unmatched to any gene: 8. This CDR3 has 14 residues. Here the CDR3 reads CAWKLTGVSYEQYF. The DNA for the CDR3 is TGTGCCTGGAAACTGACAGGGGTAAGCTACGAGCAGTACTTC.

In its sample, this clone was seen a few times. Other nucleotide sequences in the sample specify the same CDR3. The V gene is TRBV15, the J gene TRBJ2-3; D is uncertain. Trimming pared 1 base from V and 5 bases from J, leaving 4 bases between. The length of the CDR3 is 12 residues. Germline V gene lookup returns CDR1 LNHNV and CDR2 YYDKDF (reference sequence). The CDR3 reads CATSRALDTQYF. CDR3 nucleotides: TGTGCCACCAGCAGAGCACTAGATACGCAGTATTTT.

This clone was seen more than once but under ten times. The genes are TRBV5-4 and TRBJ2-1; 16 bases are a match to TRBD2. The V gene end was trimmed by 3 bases and the J gene end by 4 bases; junction bases not matched to a gene: 4. The CDR3 has 17 amino acids. CDR1 SGHNT and CDR2 YYREEE come from the germline V gene (reference sequence). DNA for the CDR3: TGTGCCAGCAGCTCAGGGACTAGCGGGGGGGCGTACAATGAGCAGTTCTTC. As protein: CASSSGTSGGAYNEQFF.

CDR3 sequence reads: CASSPTRDRANEQFF. The DNA for the CDR3 is TGTGCCAGTAGTCCTACAAGGGACAGGGCCAATGAGCAGTTCTTC. The chain links TRBV19 to TRBJ2-1; TRBD1 matches at 9 bases. CDR3 length: 15 residues. V lost 5 bases and J lost 6; bases outside the gene matches: 8. Germline CDR1 reads LNHDA; CDR2 reads SQIVND (reference sequence). The full variable domain, completed using reference TRBV19 and TRBJ2-1, is DGGITQSPKYLFRKEGQNVTLSCEQNLNHDAMYWYRQDPGQGLRLIYYSQIVNDFQKGDIAEGYSVSREKKESFPLTVTSAQKNPTAFYLCASSPTRDRANEQFFGPGTRLTVL.

This chain connects TRBV6-1 to TRBJ1-1; D unclear. Between the trimmed V and J ends, which lost 5 bases and 1 base, there was a span of 8 bases. The CDR3 runs 13 residues. Germline V gene data show CDR1 as MNHNS and CDR2 as SASEGT. The CDR3 loop is CASSYMKNTEAFF. Written as DNA, the CDR3 is TGTGCCAGCAGTTATATGAAGAACACTGAAGCTTTCTTT.

The rearrangement uses TRBV4-2 and TRBJ2-1, with D perhaps being TRBD1 or TRBD2 (6 bases each). Trimming took 4 bases from V and 1 from J, leaving 14 bases between them. Germline values: CDR1 LGHNA, CDR2 YNFKEQ. The length of the CDR3 is 16 residues. The CDR3 is CASSPLGGESYNEQFF. In DNA, the CDR3 is TGTGCCAGCAGCCCCCTCGGGGGCGAGTCCTACAATGAGCAGTTCTTC.

This clone was seen a single time. This chain's CDR3 is CASSQEVGLAENTGELFF. Here the CDR3 DNA reads TGTGCCAGCAGCCAAGAAGTAGGACTAGCGGAAAACACCGGGGAGCTGTTTTTT. The chain is built from TRBV4-2 and TRBJ2-2; TRBD2 matches at 10 bases. This CDR3 has 18 residues. CDR1 LGHNA and CDR2 YNFKEQ come from the germline V gene. J lost 2 bases, V lost 0 bases, and 6 bases had no gene match.

The J gene is TRBJ2-7, the V gene TRBV27; D may match TRBD1 or TRBD2 (5 bases each). Germline loops: CDR1 MNHEY, CDR2 SMNVEV (reference sequence). The germline V and J ends were trimmed by 5 bases and 3 bases, with 23 bases remaining between them. The CDR3 length is 17 residues. The CDR3 loop is CASSHSSHPGRIYEQYF. CDR3 in DNA: TGTGCCAGCAGTCACTCTTCCCATCCGGGACGGATCTACGAGCAGTACTTC.

Note on this clone: Germline is not matched at one junction end, which may reflect a read error. The gene calls are TRBV7-7 and TRBJ1-5; the match to TRBD1 covers 7 bases. This CDR3 spans 15 amino acids. Looked up from germline, CDR1 is SSHAT and CDR2 is FNYEAQ (reference sequence). This CDR3 reads CASSLGGDQNQPQHF. CDR3 DNA: TGTGCTAGCAGCTTAGGGGGCGACCAAAATCAGCCCCAGCATTTT. Using reference TRBV7-7 and TRBJ1-5 for the parts outside the CDR3, the full variable domain is GAGVSQSPRYKVTKRGQDVTLRCDPISSHATLYWYQQALGQGPEFLTYFNYEAQPDKSGLPSDRFSAERPEGSISTLTIQRTEQRDSAMYRCASSLGGDQNQPQHFGDGTRLSIL.

This clone has more than one count but fewer than ten. The genes are TRBV19 and TRBJ1-2; possible D gene TRBD1, 5 bases. Germline CDR1 LNHDA, CDR2 SQIVND (reference sequence). Trimming took 1 base from V and 3 from J, leaving 6 bases between them. The CDR3 runs 13 residues. The CDR3 DNA follows: TGTGCCAGTAGTATAGGGGGCGACTATGGCTACACCTTC. Translation: CASSIGGDYGYTF.

The rearrangement uses TRBV7-2 and TRBJ2-5; D gene ambiguous. The CDR3 totals 15 residues. V lost 0 bases and J lost 4, with 12 bases in between. Germline values: CDR1 SGHTA, CDR2 FQGNSA. The CDR3 reads CASSLAVVPGETQYF. For the CDR3, the DNA is TGTGCCAGCAGCTTAGCCGTGGTGCCGGGAGAGACCCAGTACTTC.

The V gene is TRBV7-2, the J gene TRBJ2-5; TRBD1 matches at 8 bases. CDR3 length: 14 amino acids. CDR1 SGHTA and CDR2 FQGNSA come from the germline V gene. V was pared by 6 bases and J by 5 bases, with 8 bases of the junction left unmatched. The CDR3 loop is CASRLDRGLETQYF. CDR3 in DNA: TGTGCCAGCAGACTAGACAGGGGCCTGGAGACCCAGTACTTC.

Details on this clone: The junction departs from germline at one end; a sequencing error may be responsible. The chain combines TRBV7-7 with TRBJ2-7, with TRBD1 as a possible D gene (6 bases). The germline V gene has CDR1 SSHAT and CDR2 FNYEAQ (reference sequence). This CDR3 comprises 14 residues. The CDR3 DNA follows: TGTGCTAGCAGCTTAGAGGGACACCTGTACGAGCAGTACTTC. It translates to CASSLEGHLYEQYF.

This chain links TRBV30 with TRBJ2-6; D is ambiguous. Trimming shortened V by 0 bases and J by 0 bases, and 9 bases separated the two germline ends. Germline-derived CDR1 and CDR2 are GTSNPN and SVGIG (reference sequence). CDR3 length equals 16 residues. The CDR3 DNA follows: TGTGCCTGGAGTGTCCCTCCCGTCTCTGGGGCCAACGTCCTGACTTTC. Its protein is CAWSVPPVSGANVLTF.